The rows below give T cell receptor beta chains drawn from one sample of a study of cytomegalovirus exposure and HLA in healthy donors. TCRdb keeps only in-frame clones here, not all; method: immunoSEQ multiplex PCR. The table includes 140,000 or so clones, around 90% detected once. The sequencing input was PBMCs. Source of these receptors: a woman in her 40s in good health and CMV-seronegative. CDR3s leave out the opening cysteine and the closing phenylalanine or tryptophan.

CDR3aa: ASSGVGRSPDTQY
j_gene: TRBJ2-3
v_gene: TRBV2

CDR3aa: ASSIPSYEQY
j_gene: TRBJ2-7
v_gene: TRBV28

CDR3aa: ASSMRPGELF
j_gene: TRBJ2-2
v_gene: TRBV19

CDR3aa: ASSLGGLAGVLETQY
j_gene: TRBJ2-5
v_gene: TRBV5-4

CDR3aa: ASSSPVGSGVNEQF
j_gene: TRBJ2-1
v_gene: TRBV5-6

CDR3aa: ASSLYSGYEQF
j_gene: TRBJ2-1
v_gene: TRBV28

CDR3aa: SARPLNEQF
j_gene: TRBJ2-1
v_gene: TRBV20-1

CDR3aa: ASSPPDRVKAYEQY
j_gene: TRBJ2-7
v_gene: TRBV28

CDR3aa: ASSIGTRDSYNEQF
j_gene: TRBJ2-1
v_gene: TRBV19

CDR3aa: ASMPGQGASDTQY
j_gene: TRBJ2-3
v_gene: TRBV10-1

CDR3aa: ASSLETNSYNEQF
j_gene: TRBJ2-1
v_gene: TRBV5-1

CDR3aa: AISEQSGEQF
j_gene: TRBJ2-1
v_gene: TRBV10-3

CDR3aa: AWSVTWERYEQY
j_gene: TRBJ2-7
v_gene: TRBV30

CDR3aa: ASRTGTSGLGEQF
j_gene: TRBJ2-1
v_gene: TRBV6-1

CDR3aa: ASNKDSNYGYT
j_gene: TRBJ1-2
v_gene: TRBV6-6

CDR3aa: ASSPDRGRGYTEAF
j_gene: TRBJ1-1
v_gene: TRBV5-5

CDR3aa: ASSLVDPGLAGEQY
j_gene: TRBJ2-7
v_gene: TRBV11-3

CDR3aa: SSRTSGNTEAF
j_gene: TRBJ1-1
v_gene: TRBV7-9

CDR3aa: ASTRRGAQPQH
j_gene: TRBJ1-5
v_gene: TRBV5-8

CDR3aa: ASSLVVGGDYEQY
j_gene: TRBJ2-7
v_gene: TRBV5-1

CDR3aa: ASRAVPTDTQY
j_gene: TRBJ2-3
v_gene: TRBV4-1

CDR3aa: ASSLPQGQGYQKLF
j_gene: TRBJ1-4
v_gene: TRBV7-8